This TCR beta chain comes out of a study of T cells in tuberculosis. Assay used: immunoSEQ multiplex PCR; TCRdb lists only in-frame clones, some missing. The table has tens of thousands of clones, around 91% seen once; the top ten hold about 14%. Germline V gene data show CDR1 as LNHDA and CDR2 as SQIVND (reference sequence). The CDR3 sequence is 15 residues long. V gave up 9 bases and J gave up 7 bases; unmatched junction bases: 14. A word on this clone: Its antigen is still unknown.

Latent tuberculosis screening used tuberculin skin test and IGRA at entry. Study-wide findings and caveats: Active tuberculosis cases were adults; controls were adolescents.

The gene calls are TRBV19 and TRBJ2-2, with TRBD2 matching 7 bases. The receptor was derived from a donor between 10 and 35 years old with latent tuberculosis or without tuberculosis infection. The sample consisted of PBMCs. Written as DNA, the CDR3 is TGTGCCAGCCGTTCCCTAAGCGGGGATGTCGGGGAGCTGTTTTTT. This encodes CASRSLSGDVGELFF.